Sequencing of this T cell receptor beta chain was carried out in a study of blood T cell repertoires in COVID-19. Germline V CDR1 and CDR2: SGHTA, FQGTGA. Trimming cost V 5 bases and J 5 bases, with 18 bases left between them. The CDR3 is 15 residues long. Using immunoSEQ multiplex PCR, the repertoire was profiled, and TCRdb retains in-frame clones only, with some absent. The sample includes some 260,000 clones, 70% to 90% of them seen just once. Specimen: peripheral blood. The clonotype was recovered from a man aged 18-30 years with active or convalescent COVID-19. The chain employs TRBV7-3 and TRBJ1-2; D ambiguous. In nucleotides, the CDR3 is TGTGCCAGCAGCCCCTCCCCGGGAGACATATATGGCTACACCTTC. Its protein is CASSPSPGDIYGYTF.